The 22 T cell receptor beta chains below were found in one sample sequenced in a study of T-cell memory formation after mild COVID-19. TCRdb called the 5' RACE reads again in MiXCR, with one record for every CDR3 protein. The table lists under 50,000 distinct CDR3 sequences, roughly a quarter of them singletons. Sequencing was performed on PBMCs or a T cell subset sorted from them (not recorded which). Receptor source: a man aged 18 to 35 who had mild COVID-19 (a few samples of this study predate the infection). Cell type and time point are not known.

In its sample, this clonotype was seen many times. The CDR3 region has the DNA TGTGCCAGCAGTTCCCTTCACAGAAAGAGGGAAAAACTGTTTTTT. Translation: CASSSLHRKREKLFF. This rearrangement joins TRBV12-3 or TRBV12-4 to TRBJ1-4; D is uncertain. The CDR3 spans 15 residues. V dropped 4 bases and J dropped 8 bases, with 17 bases sitting between them.

The chain has TRBV25-1 and TRBJ2-7; TRBD2 matches at 10 bases. The junction had 8 bases not matched to a gene; V was cut back by 4 bases and J by 2 bases. Germline CDR1 MGHDK, CDR2 SYGVNS. This CDR3 is built from 16 residues. In DNA form, the CDR3 reads TGTGCCAGCAGTGGACCTACTAGCGGGACGACCTACGAGCAGTACTTC. It codes for CASSGPTSGTTYEQYF.

This sequence joins TRBV9 and TRBJ2-5, with TRBD1 identical over 7 bases. CDR3 length: 16 residues. CDR1 and CDR2 from the germline V gene are SGDLS and YYNGEE. The J segment lost 5 bases and the V segment lost 2 bases, leaving 12 bases of the junction unmatched. For the CDR3, the DNA is TGTGCCAGCAGCGTGGGTACAGGGGTATTGGAGGAGACCCAGTACTTC. Translation gives CASSVGTGVLEETQYF.

This chain joins TRBV5-5 and TRBJ1-1; D call uncertain. Germline V CDR1 and CDR2: SGHKS, YYEKEE (reference sequence). Trimming removed 0 bases at V and 0 bases at J, with 3 bases between. The CDR3 spans 13 residues. The CDR3 loop is CASSLDVNTEAFF. The CDR3 region has the DNA TGTGCCAGCAGCTTGGATGTGAACACTGAAGCTTTCTTT.

The CDR3 bases are TGCGCCAGCAGCTTGTATACAGGGCTCTCTGGAAACACCATATATTTT. Protein sequence: CASSLYTGLSGNTIYF. The rearrangement uses TRBV5-1 and TRBJ1-3; tentatively, D is TRBD1 (6 bases). The CDR3 loop spans 16 amino acids. CDR1 is SGHRS and CDR2 is YFSETQ in the germline V gene. V lost 1 base to trimming and J lost 0 bases, with 11 bases between them.

The sample holds a few counts of this clonotype. The chain couples TRBV7-9 to TRBJ1-2; D is perhaps TRBD1 (5 bases). V was trimmed by 4 bases and J by 8 bases, leaving 23 bases between them. Germline V gene lookup returns CDR1 SEHNR and CDR2 FQNEAQ (reference sequence). This CDR3 has 16 amino acids. The CDR3 DNA reads TGTGCCAGCAGCTCCTCCCTCTCGACAGCTTGGGACGGCTACACCTTC. Translated, it gives CASSSSLSTAWDGYTF.

The CDR3 protein is CARSAHTGPDTQYF. The CDR3 bases are TGTGCCAGAAGCGCACACACCGGGCCAGATACGCAGTATTTT. The rearrangement links TRBV7-6 to TRBJ2-3; D remains unclear. The CDR3 has 14 residues. The germline V gene encodes CDR1 SGHVS and CDR2 FNYEAQ. V shed 9 bases and J shed 4 bases, with 17 bases lying between them.

V gene TRBV7-9 combines with J gene TRBJ1-5, with D uncertain. Germline loops: CDR1 SEHNR, CDR2 FQNEAQ (reference sequence). V dropped 1 base and J dropped 0 bases, with 7 bases sitting between them. The CDR3 is 15 amino acids. The CDR3 loop reads CASSLEGGSNQPQHF. The CDR3 region has the DNA TGTGCCAGCAGCTTAGAAGGAGGTAGCAATCAGCCCCAGCATTTT. Supplemented by reference TRBV7-9 and TRBJ1-5, the full variable domain reads DTGVSQNPRHKITKRGQNVTFRCDPISEHNRLYWYRQTLGQGPEFLTYFQNEAQLEKSRLLSDRFSAERPKGSFSTLEIQRTEQGDSAMYLCASSLEGGSNQPQHFGDGTRLSIL.

V is TRBV6-5 and J is TRBJ2-3, with D maybe TRBD2 (6 bases). The CDR3 is 12 residues long. Germline V gene sequence: CDR1 MNHEY, CDR2 SVGAGI. The germline V and J ends were trimmed by 5 bases and 6 bases, with 9 bases remaining between them. The CDR3 loop reads CASSARGDTQYF. CDR3 sequence (DNA): TGTGCCAGCAGTGCGCGGGGCGATACGCAGTATTTT.

The chain employs TRBV5-5 and TRBJ2-3; no definite D call. V gave up 0 bases and J gave up 2 bases, with 13 bases separating them. Germline V gives CDR1 SGHKS, CDR2 YYEKEE (reference sequence). The CDR3 extends over 16 amino acids. The CDR3 sequence is CASSLAPGRVTDTQYF. For the CDR3, the DNA is TGTGCCAGCAGCTTGGCACCGGGTCGGGTCACAGATACGCAGTATTTT. The full variable domain, completed using reference TRBV5-5 and TRBJ2-3, is DAGVTQSPTHLIKTRGQQVTLRCSPISGHKSVSWYQQVLGQGPQFIFQYYEKEERGRGNFPDRFSARQFPNYSSELNVNALLLGDSALYLCASSLAPGRVTDTQYFGPGTRLTVL.

This clonotype was counted a single time. The J gene is TRBJ1-1, the V gene TRBV7-2, with D maybe TRBD1 (5 bases). Germline lookup yields CDR1 SGHTA and CDR2 FQGNSA. With 4 bases removed from V and 1 base from J, the gap between germline ends came to 10 bases. CDR3 length: 14 residues. The DNA for the CDR3 is TGTGCCAGCAGCTGGGGACGGTCGAACACTGAAGCTTTCTTT. Encoded protein: CASSWGRSNTEAFF.

The V gene is TRBV5-1, the J gene TRBJ2-7, with D possibly matching TRBD2 (5 bases). Germline-derived CDR1 and CDR2 are SGHRS and YFSETQ. This CDR3 region has 16 residues. V was cut by 0 bases and J by 2 bases, with 15 bases left in between. CDR3 in DNA: TGCGCCAGCAGCTTGGTCGATAGCGTGAACCCCTACGAGCAGTACTTC. Residues: CASSLVDSVNPYEQYF.

The V gene is TRBV6-2 or TRBV6-3, the J gene TRBJ2-3, with no clear D. CDR1 and CDR2 from the germline V gene are MNHEY and SVGEGT. The CDR3 length is 13 residues. Trimming cost V 5 bases and J 2 bases, with 8 bases left between them. CDR3 amino acids: CASSQVVTDTQYF. The CDR3 region has the DNA TGTGCCAGCAGTCAGGTAGTCACAGATACGCAGTATTTT.

V usage is TRBV12-3 or TRBV12-4 and J usage is TRBJ1-2; D possibly corresponds to TRBD1 (5 bases). Trimming removed 4 bases from V and 5 bases from J, with 11 bases in between. This CDR3 spans 13 amino acids. The CDR3: CASSSGWGYGYTF. CDR3 DNA: TGTGCCAGCAGTTCCGGGTGGGGGTATGGCTACACCTTC.

This clonotype has a handful of counts. The chain joins TRBV6-1 to TRBJ1-1, with D maybe TRBD1 (5 bases). This CDR3 is built from 13 residues. The V gene lost 7 bases and the J gene lost 1 base, with 10 bases spanning the gap. Germline V lookup: CDR1 MNHNS, CDR2 SASEGT. The CDR3 here is CASMTQGNTEAFF. The CDR3 DNA reads as TGTGCCAGCATGACTCAGGGGAACACTGAAGCTTTCTTT.

The genes are TRBV5-1 and TRBJ2-1; D possibly uses TRBD1 or TRBD2 (5 bases each). CDR1 is SGHRS, CDR2 YFSETQ, per germline. V lost 0 bases and J lost 8, with 6 bases in between. This CDR3 has 12 residues. CDR3 in amino acids: CASSLGGHEQFF. CDR3 DNA: TGCGCCAGCAGCTTGGGGGGACATGAGCAGTTCTTC.

CDR3 coding DNA: TGTGCCAGCAGCTCGGTAATGGACAGGGGGGACCGCTACACCTTC. Translated: CASSSVMDRGDRYTF. The gene calls are TRBV9 and TRBJ1-2; 10 bases map to TRBD1. V was clipped by 4 bases and J by 9 bases; unmatched bases: 12. CDR3 size: 15 residues. Germline V lookup: CDR1 SGDLS, CDR2 YYNGEE.

The chain joins TRBV5-1 to TRBJ2-4; D remains ambiguous. CDR1 and CDR2 (germline): SGHRS, YFSETQ. Trimming removed 0 bases at V and 0 bases at J, with 10 bases between. The CDR3 is 16 residues long. The CDR3 loop reads CASSLGVTLAKNIQYF. CDR3 coding DNA: TGCGCCAGCAGCTTGGGGGTGACCCTAGCCAAAAACATTCAGTACTTC.

The genes are TRBV7-9 and TRBJ1-1; the D gene is possibly TRBD1 (5 bases). CDR1 is SEHNR and CDR2 is FQNEAQ in the germline V gene (reference sequence). Between the trimmed V and J ends, which lost 7 bases and 1 base, there was a span of 13 bases. The CDR3 is 14 amino acids. The CDR3 bases are TGTGCCAGCAACCCTTTCGGGGGGAACACTGAAGCTTTCTTT. Its protein product is CASNPFGGNTEAFF.

V and J are TRBV6-5 and TRBJ1-1; D might be TRBD1 (5 bases). The V gene lost 2 bases and the J gene lost 4 bases, with 11 bases spanning the gap. The germline CDR1 and CDR2 sequences are MNHEY and SVGAGI. This CDR3 contains 14 residues. CDR3 loop: CASSYGNGGTEAFF. DNA for the CDR3: TGTGCCAGCAGTTACGGGAATGGGGGCACTGAAGCTTTCTTT.

Only a few counts were recorded for this clonotype. This chain links TRBV10-3 with TRBJ2-7; TRBD1 matches 9 bases. With 8 bases clipped from V and 7 bases from J, the junction kept 6 bases outside the gene matches. The CDR3 spans 12 residues. Germline assignment: CDR1 ENHRY and CDR2 SYGVKD. CDR3 in amino acids: CAIRTGVEEQYF. DNA of the CDR3: TGTGCCATCCGGACAGGGGTAGAAGAGCAGTACTTC.

This chain connects TRBV7-3 to TRBJ2-3; TRBD1 might be the D (8 bases). The CDR3 length is 13 residues. The V end lost 5 bases, the J end lost 12 bases, and 18 bases lay between the germline ends. Germline CDR1 is SGHTA and CDR2 is FQGTGA. The CDR3 reads CASSGGDRSRQYF. CDR3 in DNA: TGTGCCAGCAGCGGGGGGGACAGGTCACGTCAGTATTTT.